The source of this T cell receptor beta chain is a study of vaccination and CD4 T cells after COVID-19. Study details: Each control culture was treated with a CEFX pool, an HIV-1 Nef pool, or no peptide. Study-wide findings and caveats: Only post-vaccination samples contained a median approximately 86% of the reactive clones in convalescent patients.

Treatment in this sample: roughly 10-day PBMC culture with coronavirus spike peptide pools or control peptides (ViraFEST assay). Each of days 3 and 7 saw half the medium replaced by fresh IL-2 medium. An Oncomine TCR Beta short-read assay was used to sequence the DNA from cultured CD4+ T cells. TCRdb ran MiXCR on the PCR reads and lists one entry per CDR3 protein. Of around 6,300 distinct CDR3 sequences in the sample, roughly 79% were seen once. As regards this clonotype: What it recognizes is unknown.

Unmatched junction bases numbered 8, after V lost 1 base and J lost 5 bases. The germline V gene encodes CDR1 DFQATT and CDR2 SNEGSKA (reference sequence). The CDR3 covers 16 residues. This TCR came from a human donor who had recovered from COVID-19. This rearrangement joins TRBV20-1 to TRBJ2-5; 12 bases fit TRBD2. Sample: CD4+ T cells from blood, cultured in vitro. CDR3 sequence reads: CSARGLAGEVWETQYF. CDR3 DNA sequence: TGCAGTGCTAGAGGACTAGCGGGAGAGGTGTGGGAGACCCAGTACTTC.